The rows below give T cell receptor beta chains drawn from one sample of a study of T cell responses to AZD1222 COVID-19 vaccine. The protocol was immunoSEQ multiplex PCR, while the TCRdb copy is restricted to in-frame clones and leaves out a portion. The sample has 110,000 to 150,000 clones, roughly 92% seen once; the top ten hold 4.5% to 5.5%. The sample was peripheral blood, taken on day 0 of AZD1222 vaccination. These receptors were obtained from an adult in good health. Both conserved end residues are part of each CDR3. D genes are given only for firm matches. Only part of the rows carry a size: once, few, many, or a class if the clone is expanded.

j_call d_call clone_size v_call cdr3_aa cdr3_nt
TRBJ2-7 TRBD2 NA TRBV10-3 CAISLPTSGRDEQYF TGTGCCATCAGTCTTCCGACTAGCGGGAGGGACGAGCAGTACTTC
TRBJ2-7 NA NA TRBV10-3 CAISESGGDYSYEQYF TGTGCCATCAGTGAGTCTGGCGGGGATTACTCCTACGAGCAGTACTTC
TRBJ1-5 NA NA TRBV5-5 CASSLGVINQPQHF TGTGCCAGCAGCCTCGGGGTAATCAATCAGCCCCAGCATTTT
TRBJ1-1 NA NA TRBV21-1 CASRQAGDTEAFF TGTGCCTCTCGACAGGCCGGCGACACTGAAGCTTTCTTT
TRBJ1-2 NA NA TRBV7-2 CASSQTAYGYTF TGTGCCAGCAGCCAGACGGCCTATGGCTACACCTTC
TRBJ2-1 NA once TRBV30 CAWSVGRANEQFF TGTGCCTGGAGTGTAGGCAGGGCCAATGAGCAGTTCTTC
TRBJ1-2 TRBD1 few TRBV5-6 CASSLGQNGYTF TGTGCCAGCAGCCTGGGACAGAATGGCTACACCTTC
TRBJ1-2 NA NA TRBV10-3 CAISETSFGYTF TGTGCCATCAGTGAGACGTCCTTTGGCTACACCTTC
TRBJ1-2 TRBD1 NA TRBV4-1 CASSPGQGDGGYTF TGCGCCAGCAGCCCCGGACAGGGGGACGGTGGCTACACCTTC
TRBJ2-1 NA NA TRBV19 CASSKKNNEQFF TGTGCCAGTAGTAAGAAGAACAATGAGCAGTTCTTC
TRBJ2-1 NA NA TRBV9 CASSKDTYNEQFF TGTGCCAGCAGCAAGGACACATACAATGAGCAGTTCTTC
TRBJ1-2 TRBD1 once TRBV24-1 CATSDPGTGGFYGYTF TGTGCCACCAGTGACCCCGGGACAGGGGGCTTCTATGGCTACACCTTC
TRBJ1-2 NA NA TRBV2 CASSEAPAERYTF TGTGCCAGCAGTGAAGCCCCCGCAGAGCGCTACACCTTC